This is a list of T cell receptor beta chains from one sample in a study of shared clonotypes between healthy human individuals. Profiled with immunoSEQ multiplex PCR; TCRdb holds only in-frame clones, not every one. The table shows about 1.1 million clones, with 75% to 85% occurring only once. Sequencing was carried out using memory CD4+ T cells from PBMCs. The receptor source for this set is a man between 18 and 35 years old in good health. Some clones in this sample may be carry-over from other donors' samples. The CDR3 runs from the conserved cysteine through the conserved F or W. A D gene is named only where the DNA matches it firmly. Some rows mark clone size as missing; the rest say once, few, many or name a class of expanded clone.

clone_size | j_call | v_call | d_call | cdr3_aa | cdr3_nt
. | TRBJ1-1 | TRBV2 | TRBD1 | CASSDRQGGEAFF | TGTGCCAGCAGCGATCGACAGGGTGGAGAAGCTTTCTTT
. | TRBJ1-1 | TRBV13 | TRBD1 | CASTPRRTGRNTEAFF | TGTGCCAGCACCCCCCGAAGGACAGGGCGTAACACTGAAGCTTTCTTT
. | TRBJ2-3 | TRBV15 | TRBD1 | CATSRGPDRVGTQYF | TGTGCCACCAGCAGAGGACCGGACAGGGTTGGTACGCAGTATTTT
. | TRBJ1-5 | TRBV19 | TRBD1 | CASANAGQPGNQPQHF | TGTGCCAGCGCGAACGCGGGACAGCCGGGCAATCAGCCCCAGCATTTT
few | TRBJ1-5 | TRBV5-1 | . | CASSKDPTGPQHF | TGCGCCAGCAGCAAGGACCCAACGGGGCCCCAGCATTTT
once | TRBJ1-2 | TRBV2 | . | CASSAGSRVYGYTF | TGTGCCAGCAGTGCGGGGAGCCGGGTCTATGGCTACACCTTC
few | TRBJ2-6 | TRBV11-3 | . | CASSLGIGANVLTF | TGTGCCAGCAGCTTAGGAATTGGGGCCAACGTCCTGACTTTC
. | TRBJ2-3 | TRBV7-2 | . | CASSGRPSPATQYF | TGTGCCAGCAGCGGCCGGCCTAGTCCGGCTACGCAGTATTTT
. | TRBJ1-1 | TRBV7-3 | TRBD1 | CASSLNSGGMVTEAFF | TGTGCCAGCAGCTTAAACTCAGGGGGGATGGTCACTGAAGCTTTCTTT
few | TRBJ2-3 | TRBV16 | TRBD1 | CASSLRQGIDTQYF | TGTGCCAGCAGTCTAAGACAGGGGATCGATACGCAGTATTTT
. | TRBJ1-1 | TRBV11-2 | . | CASSLRGEAFF | TGTGCCAGCAGCTTACGTGGTGAAGCTTTCTTT
. | TRBJ2-5 | TRBV18 | TRBD2 | CASSPPTSGSQETQYF | TGTGCCAGCTCACCACCGACTAGCGGGAGCCAAGAGACCCAGTACTTC